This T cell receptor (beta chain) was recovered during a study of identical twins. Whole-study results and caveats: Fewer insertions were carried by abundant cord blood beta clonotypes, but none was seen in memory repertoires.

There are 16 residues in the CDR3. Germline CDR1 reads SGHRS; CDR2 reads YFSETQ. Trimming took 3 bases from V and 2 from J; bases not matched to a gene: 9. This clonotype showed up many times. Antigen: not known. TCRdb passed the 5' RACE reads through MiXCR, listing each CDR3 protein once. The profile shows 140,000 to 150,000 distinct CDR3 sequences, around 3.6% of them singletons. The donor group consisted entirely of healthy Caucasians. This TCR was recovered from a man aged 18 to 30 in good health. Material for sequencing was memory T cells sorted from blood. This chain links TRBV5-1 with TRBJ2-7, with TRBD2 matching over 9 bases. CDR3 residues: CASSSLTSSGTYEQYF. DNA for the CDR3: TGCGCCAGCAGCTCCCTGACCTCTAGCGGGACCTACGAGCAGTACTTC.